The present entry profiles one T cell receptor (beta chain) with its context. The antigen is unknown. Bulk tumor genomic DNA constituted the template, at 550 to 750 ng per sample. Several biopsies per primary tumor were taken during surgery, spaced as far apart as possible. Samples came from untreated patients having curative surgery for newly diagnosed non-small cell lung cancer. This record belongs to a study of immune heterogeneity within non-small cell lung tumors. The overall study: The tumors comprised a few squamous cell carcinomas, approximately 10 non-squamous carcinomas and 1 not otherwise specified. Study conclusions and caveats: Tumor sites within a patient were found to share identical dominant CDR3 beta clonotypes, and site-unique high-frequency clones were also present. With an R of 0.3 to 0.4, local T-cell clonality correlated moderately but significantly with local tumor mutational burden. Individual patients' high-frequency T-cell receptor beta clonotypes were largely distinct from one another.

There are 11 residues in the CDR3. Per the germline V gene, CDR1 is LGHDT and CDR2 is YNNKEL (reference sequence). Trimming removed 2 bases from V and 5 bases from J, with 4 bases in between. TCR beta CDR3 was amplified by multiplex PCR, first round about 10 cycles, 32 V and 13 J primers. TCRdb analysed the multiplex PCR reads with MiXCR anew, one entry per CDR3 protein. The table includes 9,000 to 13,000 distinct CDR3 sequences, 25% to 30% detected once. V usage is TRBV3-1 and J usage is TRBJ2-7, with D uncertain. The sequence was obtained from a man aged 45-60 years with non-small cell lung cancer. The sequencing sample was made of lung tumor tissue. The CDR3 DNA sequence: TGTGCCAGCAGCCAATCAAACGAGCAGTACTTC. Translating gives CASSQSNEQYF.